These T cell receptor beta chains were read from a single sample in a study of siplizumab effects on memory and regulatory T cells. Using immunoSEQ multiplex PCR, the repertoire was profiled, and TCRdb retains in-frame clones only, with some absent. The repertoire holds around 110,000 clones, with roughly 94% as singletons. Sequences were obtained from non-Treg CD4+ T cells sorted from blood. These receptors all come from a human donor in good health. Both conserved end residues are part of each CDR3. The D gene is left open where the match is weak. Clone sizes are given selectively: once, few, many, or a class where the clone is expanded.

TRBV5-1,TRBD1,.,TRBJ1-2,TGCGCCAGCAGCACCCTGACAGGGGGGAATTATGGCTACACCTTC,CASSTLTGGNYGYTF
TRBV28,.,.,TRBJ2-5,TGTGCCAGCAGTTCGGCGAGGGGGGCCCAAGAGACCCAGTACTTC,CASSSARGAQETQYF
TRBV6-4,.,.,TRBJ1-1,TGTGCCAGCAGTGCTTCGGGGGGGAACACTGAAGCTTTCTTT,CASSASGGNTEAFF
TRBV6-5,.,.,TRBJ2-7,TGTGCCAGCAGTTACTCACCGACCTACGAGCAGTACTTC,CASSYSPTYEQYF
TRBV2,TRBD1,.,TRBJ2-2,TGTGCCAGCAGCTGGCCACAGGGGTCGAACACCGGGGAGCTGTTTTTT,CASSWPQGSNTGELFF
TRBV5-1,.,few,TRBJ2-7,TGCGCCAGCAGCCCGGAGGGTAGTTGGAACGGGTACTTC,CASSPEGSWNGYF
TRBV29-1,.,.,TRBJ1-1,TGCAGCGTTACAGGACCGGTCTTGGCTGAAGCTTTCTTT,CSVTGPVLAEAFF
TRBV7-2,.,.,TRBJ2-1,TGTGCCAGCAGCTTATTTGGCGGGACCTACAATGAGCAGTTCTTC,CASSLFGGTYNEQFF
TRBV7-3,TRBD2,.,TRBJ2-3,TGTGCCAGCAGCTTCCTAGCGGGAGGGTTGGATACGCAGTATTTT,CASSFLAGGLDTQYF
TRBV5-1,TRBD2,.,TRBJ2-2,TGCGCCAGCAGCTTGGATTCGTCGGGAGGATCCGCCGGGGAGCTGTTTTTT,CASSLDSSGGSAGELFF
TRBV7-9,.,.,TRBJ2-1,TGTGCCAGCAGCTCATTCAGGGATAGCTCCTACAATGAGCAGTTCTTC,CASSSFRDSSYNEQFF
TRBV19,TRBD1,.,TRBJ1-5,TGTGCCGCTGTGGAGGGACAGGGCCGAGGGCCCCAGCATTTT,CAAVEGQGRGPQHF
TRBV6-1,.,once,TRBJ2-3,TGTGCCAGCAGTTATGGGGATACGCAGTATTTT,CASSYGDTQYF
TRBV7-9,.,.,TRBJ1-3,TGTGCCAGCAAAGCAGAGGCCGGAAACACCATATATTTT,CASKAEAGNTIYF
TRBV19,.,.,TRBJ2-3,TGTGCCAGTAAGGAGGTGAGGACCACAGATACGCAGTATTTT,CASKEVRTTDTQYF
TRBV5-6,TRBD1,.,TRBJ1-2,TGTGCCAGCAGCTACGACAGGGGTTATGGCTACACCTTC,CASSYDRGYGYTF
TRBV18,.,.,TRBJ1-2,TGTGCCAGCTCACTACAACAGGGCTCTAACTATGGCTACACCTTC,CASSLQQGSNYGYTF
TRBV2,.,.,TRBJ1-4,TGTGCCAGCAGTCGGAGGGGAGTAACTAATGAAAAACTGTTTTTT,CASSRRGVTNEKLFF
TRBV18,.,.,TRBJ1-1,TGTGCCAGCTCACCTACTGACGTTAGCAGGGCTTTCTTT,CASSPTDVSRAFF
TRBV5-1,TRBD1,few,TRBJ2-7,TGCGCCAGCAGCCCCGAAAGGGGGCGCGGGTACGAGCAGTACTTC,CASSPERGRGYEQYF
TRBV6-5,.,.,TRBJ2-3,TGTGCCAGCAGTTACCCGCTCGGGGGCACAGATACGCAGTATTTT,CASSYPLGGTDTQYF
TRBV7-2,TRBD2,.,TRBJ2-2,TGTGCCAGCAGCTTCCCTAGCGGGGGATCGAACACCGGGGAGCTGTTTTTT,CASSFPSGGSNTGELFF
TRBV2,.,.,TRBJ1-5,TGTGCCAGCAGTCCTCAAAGGGTAAGCAATCAGCCCCAGCATTTT,CASSPQRVSNQPQHF
TRBV11-2,.,.,TRBJ2-3,TGTGCCAGCAGCTTATCGCAGGGAGGATATACGCAGTATTTT,CASSLSQGGYTQYF
TRBV6-1,.,.,TRBJ2-3,TGTGCCAGCAGTCCTTCGGTGGGGGCAGATACGCAGTATTTT,CASSPSVGADTQYF
TRBV6-5,.,.,TRBJ2-1,TGTGCCAGCAGTTACTCCCGGCATGAGCAGTTCTTC,CASSYSRHEQFF
TRBV6-6,.,once,TRBJ1-2,TGTGCCAGCACTCTTAGGGCCCGGGTGGATGGCTACACCTTC,CASTLRARVDGYTF
TRBV11-2,.,.,TRBJ1-4,TGTGCCAGCAGCTTAGATGGGGGTTCGACTAATGAAAAACTGTTTTTT,CASSLDGGSTNEKLFF
TRBV19,.,.,TRBJ2-7,TGTGCCAGTAGTGTAGGTATAGAGAACGGGTACGAGCAGTACTTC,CASSVGIENGYEQYF
TRBV9,.,.,TRBJ1-1,TGTGCCAGCAGCGTAGATCCAGGGATGAACACTGAAGCTTTCTTT,CASSVDPGMNTEAFF
TRBV4-1,TRBD2,.,TRBJ2-2,TGCGCCAGCAGCCAAGCGGGAGCGGGGGCCGGCCCTTGGGGGGAGCTGTTTTTT,CASSQAGAGAGPWGELFF
TRBV18,.,.,TRBJ1-1,TGTGCCAGCTCACCAAGTGGGGGATTGAACACTGAAGCTTTCTTT,CASSPSGGLNTEAFF
TRBV14,TRBD2,few,TRBJ2-5,TGTGCCAGCAGCCAAGGACTAGCGGGAACAGAGACCCAGTACTTC,CASSQGLAGTETQYF
TRBV7-9,.,few,TRBJ1-5,TGTGCCAGCAGCCGGGACTTCAATCAGCCCCAGCATTTT,CASSRDFNQPQHF
TRBV5-1,TRBD1,.,TRBJ1-2,TGTGCCAGCAGCTCAGGGGACAGGGACTATGGCTACACCTTC,CASSSGDRDYGYTF
TRBV5-4,TRBD1,.,TRBJ1-1,TGTGCCAGCAGCTTAACAGGGGGGCGTGCTGAAGCTTTCTTT,CASSLTGGRAEAFF
TRBV30,.,.,TRBJ2-7,TGTGCCTGGACCCTCAAGAGACCTTCCGGGACGGCCGAGCAGTACTTC,CAWTLKRPSGTAEQYF
TRBV30,.,.,TRBJ2-3,TGTGCCTGGGGCACGGGAAAAGATACGCAGTATTTT,CAWGTGKDTQYF
TRBV25-1,.,.,TRBJ1-1,TGTGCCAGCAGTAGACAGCCGTCGATGGGGAACACTGAAGCTTTCTTT,CASSRQPSMGNTEAFF
TRBV2,.,.,TRBJ1-1,TGTGCCAGCAGTGTGGACAAAGCCGGCCTTCGTGCTTTCTTT,CASSVDKAGLRAFF
TRBV6-7,.,.,TRBJ2-1,TGTGCCAGCAGTGGCAATGAGCAGTTCTTC,CASSGNEQFF
TRBV5-5,.,.,TRBJ1-5,TGTGCCAGCAGCTTTGGGCAGTCGTATAGCAATCAGCCCCAGCATTTT,CASSFGQSYSNQPQHF
TRBV5-1,TRBD1,.,TRBJ2-5,TGCGCCAGCCGAACAACCTGGGTAGGGGGCGCGGAGACCCAGTACTTC,CASRTTWVGGAETQYF
TRBV7-8,.,once,TRBJ2-2,TGTGCCAGCAGCTTATTTACGAACACCGGGGAGCTGTTTTTT,CASSLFTNTGELFF
TRBV4-1,.,once,TRBJ2-5,TGCGCCAGCAGCACTACTGGGGGGGAGACCCAGTACTTC,CASSTTGGETQYF
TRBV6-5,.,.,TRBJ1-2,TGTGCCAGCAGTTACTCAAAATCAGTCTATGGCTACACCTTC,CASSYSKSVYGYTF
TRBV11-3,TRBD2,.,TRBJ2-2,TGTGCCAGCAGCTTAGATTGGGATTTACTAGCGGGAGAAAAAACCGGGGAGCTGTTTTTT,CASSLDWDLLAGEKTGELFF
TRBV6-1,.,once,TRBJ2-1,TGTGCCAGTTTCTACAATGAGCAGTTCTTC,CASFYNEQFF
TRBV7-3,.,.,TRBJ2-3,TGTGCCAGCAGCCCCCGCACAGATACGCAGTATTTT,CASSPRTDTQYF
TRBV12-5,.,.,TRBJ2-1,TGTGCTAGTGCCTTGGACTTTTTTAATGAGCAGTTCTTC,CASALDFFNEQFF
TRBV7-2,.,.,TRBJ2-7,TGTGCCAGCAGCTTAGCGCACTTGCGAAGCTCCTACGAGCAGTACTTC,CASSLAHLRSSYEQYF
TRBV23-1,.,.,TRBJ1-6,TGCGCCAGCAGTCAATCGATAATTCGGGGGAGGGATTCACCCCTCCACTTT,CASSQSIIRGRDSPLHF
TRBV10-3,.,.,TRBJ2-3,TGTGCCATCAGCATAGCGTCTACCGGGAATACGCAGTATTTT,CAISIASTGNTQYF
TRBV11-2,.,.,TRBJ2-6,TGTGCCAGCAGCTTAGCCGGGGCCAACGTCCTGACTTTC,CASSLAGANVLTF
TRBV7-9,.,.,TRBJ2-3,TGTGCCAGCAGCTTAGGGTTTGCGACTAGTAGCACAGATACGCAGTATTTT,CASSLGFATSSTDTQYF
TRBV12-5,.,.,TRBJ2-3,TGTGCTAGTGTCCCCGGCATCAACAGAGACCTACTTAGCACAGATACGCAGTATTTT,CASVPGINRDLLSTDTQYF
TRBV6-5,TRBD2,.,TRBJ2-1,TGTGCCAGCACTCGAGGAGGGACTAGCGTCAATGAGCAGTTCTTC,CASTRGGTSVNEQFF
TRBV5-1,.,.,TRBJ1-6,TGCGCCAGCAGCAGAAATGCAGGGGCAGGAGATAATTCACCCCTCCACTTT,CASSRNAGAGDNSPLHF